The 8 T cell receptor beta chains below come from one sample, sequenced in a study of immune cell composition in non-small cell lung cancer. Clones were read by immunoSEQ multiplex PCR, and TCRdb kept only the in-frame ones, dropping some. The table lists over 1,500 clones, 82% of them singletons. The sequenced sample consisted of lung tumor tissue. These receptors were collected from a human donor with non-small cell lung cancer.

The chain links TRBV4-3 to TRBJ2-3; D gene uncertain. The CDR3 spans 14 residues. Germline V gives CDR1 LGHNA, CDR2 YSLEER. The V gene lost 0 bases and the J gene lost 4 bases, with 8 bases spanning the gap. CDR3 loop: CASSQEISSDTQYF. CDR3 DNA sequence: TGCGCCAGCAGCCAAGAAATTAGCTCAGATACGCAGTATTTT.

This chain uses TRBV7-9 with TRBJ1-2; D uncertain. This CDR3 comprises 15 residues. Trimming took off 2 bases at V and 4 bases at J, with 14 bases between the two ends. The V gene's germline CDR1 is SEHNR and CDR2 FQNEAQ (reference sequence). The CDR3 bases are TGTGCCAGCAGCTTAATTAGCAACGTACGCTATGGCTACACCTTC. It translates to CASSLISNVRYGYTF. Together with reference TRBV7-9 and TRBJ1-2, the CDR3 gives the full variable domain: DTGVSQNPRHKITKRGQNVTFRCDPISEHNRLYWYRQTLGQGPEFLTYFQNEAQLEKSRLLSDRFSAERPKGSFSTLEIQRTEQGDSAMYLCASSLISNVRYGYTFGSGTRLTVV.

The chain couples TRBV5-5 to TRBJ1-2; D call uncertain. V lost 1 base, J lost 4 bases, and 14 bases lay in between. CDR1 and CDR2 from the germline V gene are SGHKS and YYEKEE (reference sequence). The CDR3 runs 15 residues. CDR3 loop: CASSLQAGQFYGYTF. DNA of the CDR3: TGTGCCAGCAGCTTGCAGGCAGGTCAGTTCTATGGCTACACCTTC.

The rearrangement joins TRBV5-8 to TRBJ2-5, with unresolved D. There are 16 residues in the CDR3. V was pared by 3 bases and J by 1 base, with 16 bases between. Germline V CDR1 and CDR2: SGHTS, YDEGEE. The CDR3 loop reads CASSSRPWASQETQYF. CDR3 bases: TGTGCCAGCAGCTCCCGCCCTTGGGCCAGCCAAGAGACCCAGTACTTC.

The rearrangement joins TRBV19 to TRBJ2-2; TRBD2 agrees at 15 bases. In germline, CDR1 is LNHDA, CDR2 SQIVND (reference sequence). V was clipped by 7 bases and J by 7 bases; unmatched bases: 10. The CDR3 contains 17 residues. As DNA, the CDR3 is TGTGCCAGTATCTGGACTAGCGGGGGGGCCGAACACGGGGAGCTGTTTTTT. It is translated as CASIWTSGGAEHGELFF.

J is TRBJ2-5 and V is TRBV25-1, with D possibly being TRBD1 (6 bases). Germline V gene sequence: CDR1 MGHDK, CDR2 SYGVNS. Trimming took off 4 bases at V and 3 bases at J, with 21 bases between the two ends. There are 17 residues in the CDR3. The CDR3 here is CASSAGTLSVVKETQYF. CDR3 coding DNA: TGTGCCAGCAGTGCCGGGACACTTTCGGTGGTTAAAGAGACCCAGTACTTC.

The V call is TRBV27, the J call TRBJ2-7; D gene ambiguous. Looked up from germline, CDR1 is MNHEY and CDR2 is SMNVEV (reference sequence). The CDR3 sequence is 10 residues long. Trimming removed 8 bases at V and 3 bases at J, with 5 bases between. CDR3 DNA sequence: TGTGCCAGCGGCCACTACGAGCAGTACTTC. Encoded protein: CASGHYEQYF.

V gene TRBV14 combines with J gene TRBJ2-7, with D unresolved. The V and J ends lost 4 bases and 4 bases respectively, with 11 bases between them. This CDR3 is built from 13 residues. Germline-derived CDR1 and CDR2 are SGHDN and FVKESK. DNA for the CDR3: TGTGCCAGCAGCCTGGGCCTTCTATACGAGCAGTACTTC. Protein: CASSLGLLYEQYF.